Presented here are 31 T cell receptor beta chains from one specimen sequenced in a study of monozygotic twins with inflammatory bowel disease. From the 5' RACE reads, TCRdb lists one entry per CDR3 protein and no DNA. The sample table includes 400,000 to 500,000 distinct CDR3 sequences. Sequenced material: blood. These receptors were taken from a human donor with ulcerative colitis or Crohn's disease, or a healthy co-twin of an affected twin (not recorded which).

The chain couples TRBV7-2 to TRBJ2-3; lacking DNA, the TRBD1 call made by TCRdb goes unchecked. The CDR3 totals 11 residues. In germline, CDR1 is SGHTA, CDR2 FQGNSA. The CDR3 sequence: CASSNRGTQYF.

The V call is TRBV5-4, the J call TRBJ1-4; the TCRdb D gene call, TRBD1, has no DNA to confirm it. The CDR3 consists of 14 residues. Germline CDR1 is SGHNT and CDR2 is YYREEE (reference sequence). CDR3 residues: CASSSDRYNEKLFF.

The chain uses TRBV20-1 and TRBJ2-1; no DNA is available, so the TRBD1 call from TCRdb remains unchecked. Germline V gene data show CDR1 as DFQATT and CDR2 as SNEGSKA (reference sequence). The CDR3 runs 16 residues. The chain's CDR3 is CSARAYGTVYYNEQFF.

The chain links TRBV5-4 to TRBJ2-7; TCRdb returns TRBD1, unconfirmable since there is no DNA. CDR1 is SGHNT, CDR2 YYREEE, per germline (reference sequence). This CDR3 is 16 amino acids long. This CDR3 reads CASSVGGTGASYEQYF.

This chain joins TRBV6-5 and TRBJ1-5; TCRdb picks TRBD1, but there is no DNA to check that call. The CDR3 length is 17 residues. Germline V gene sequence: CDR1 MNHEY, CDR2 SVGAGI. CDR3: CASSYPDETGNNQPQHF.

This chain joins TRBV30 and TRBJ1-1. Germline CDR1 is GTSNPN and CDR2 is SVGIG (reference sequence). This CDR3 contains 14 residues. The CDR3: CAWSEVLGYTEAFF.

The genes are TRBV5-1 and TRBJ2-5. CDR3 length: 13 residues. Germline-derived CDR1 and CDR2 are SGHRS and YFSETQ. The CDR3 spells CASSLREQETQYF.

The CDR3 loop is CASSYTGVAEAFF. The chain joins TRBV2 to TRBJ1-1; the TCRdb D gene call, TRBD1, has no DNA to confirm it. The CDR3 totals 13 residues. Germline CDR1 is SNHLY and CDR2 is FYNNEI.

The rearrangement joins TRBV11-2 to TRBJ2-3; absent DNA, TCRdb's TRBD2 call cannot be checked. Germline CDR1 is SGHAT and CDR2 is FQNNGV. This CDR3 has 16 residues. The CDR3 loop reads CASSYFGSRGADTQYF.

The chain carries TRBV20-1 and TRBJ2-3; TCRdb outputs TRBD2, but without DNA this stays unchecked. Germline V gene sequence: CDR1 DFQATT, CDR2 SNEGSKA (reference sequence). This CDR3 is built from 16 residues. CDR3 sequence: CSAQRSSGGSTDTQYF.

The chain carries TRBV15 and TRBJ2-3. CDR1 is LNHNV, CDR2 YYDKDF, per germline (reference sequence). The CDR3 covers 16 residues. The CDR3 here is CATSRALLGGTDTQYF.

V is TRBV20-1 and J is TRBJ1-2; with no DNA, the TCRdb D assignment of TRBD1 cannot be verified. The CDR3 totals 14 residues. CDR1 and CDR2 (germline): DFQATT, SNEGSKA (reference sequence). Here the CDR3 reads CSARVPLSVYGYTF.

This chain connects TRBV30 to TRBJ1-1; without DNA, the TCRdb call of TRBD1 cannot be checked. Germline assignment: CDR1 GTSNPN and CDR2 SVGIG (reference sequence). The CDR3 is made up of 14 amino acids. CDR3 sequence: CAWSAGGESSEAFF.

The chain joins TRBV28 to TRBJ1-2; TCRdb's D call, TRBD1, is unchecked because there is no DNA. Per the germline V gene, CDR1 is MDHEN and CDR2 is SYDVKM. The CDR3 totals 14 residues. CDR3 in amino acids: CASTRAGSNYGYTF.

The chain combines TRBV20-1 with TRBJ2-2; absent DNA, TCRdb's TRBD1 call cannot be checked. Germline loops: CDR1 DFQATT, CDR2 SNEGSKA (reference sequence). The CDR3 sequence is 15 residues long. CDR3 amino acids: CSASRRGHNTGELFF.

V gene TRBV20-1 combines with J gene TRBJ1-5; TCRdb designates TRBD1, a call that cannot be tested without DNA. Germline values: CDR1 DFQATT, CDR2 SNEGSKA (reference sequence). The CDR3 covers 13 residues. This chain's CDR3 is CSAWKQGNQPQHF.

CDR3 in amino acids: CASSLGAGGALRAFF. The chain carries TRBV12-3 or TRBV12-4 and TRBJ1-1; checking the TCRdb D call of TRBD1 is not possible without DNA. This CDR3 has 15 residues.

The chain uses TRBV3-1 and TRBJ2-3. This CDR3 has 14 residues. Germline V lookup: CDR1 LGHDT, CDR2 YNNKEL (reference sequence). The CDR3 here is CASRQRERADTQYF.

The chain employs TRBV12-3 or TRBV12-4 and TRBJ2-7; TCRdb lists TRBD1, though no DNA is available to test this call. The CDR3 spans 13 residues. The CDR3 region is CASTSTGSYEQYF.

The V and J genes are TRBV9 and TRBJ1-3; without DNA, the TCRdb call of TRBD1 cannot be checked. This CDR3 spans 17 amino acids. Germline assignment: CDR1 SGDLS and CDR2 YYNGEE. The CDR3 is CASSASELRVSGNTIYF.

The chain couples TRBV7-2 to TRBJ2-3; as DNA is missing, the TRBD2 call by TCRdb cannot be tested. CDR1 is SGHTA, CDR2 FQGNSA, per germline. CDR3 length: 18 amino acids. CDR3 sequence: CASSLAAVAGGIINTQYF.

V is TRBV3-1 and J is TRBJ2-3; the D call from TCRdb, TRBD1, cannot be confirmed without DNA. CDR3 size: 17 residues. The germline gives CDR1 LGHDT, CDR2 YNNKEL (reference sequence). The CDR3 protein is CASSHLRRGRPTDTQYF.

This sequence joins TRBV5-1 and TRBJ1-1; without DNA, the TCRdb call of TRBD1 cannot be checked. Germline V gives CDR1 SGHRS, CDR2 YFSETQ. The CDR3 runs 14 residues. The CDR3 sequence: CASSLNRGHTEAFF.

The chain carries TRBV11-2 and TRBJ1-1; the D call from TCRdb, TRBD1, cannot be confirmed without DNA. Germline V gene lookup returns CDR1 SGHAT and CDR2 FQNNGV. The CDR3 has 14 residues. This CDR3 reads CASTPGTYNTEAFF.

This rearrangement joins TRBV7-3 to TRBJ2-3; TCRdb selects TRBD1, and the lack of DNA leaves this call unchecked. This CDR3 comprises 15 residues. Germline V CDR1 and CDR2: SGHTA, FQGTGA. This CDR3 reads CASSLAAGATDTQYF. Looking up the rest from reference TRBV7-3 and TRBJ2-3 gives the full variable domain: GAGVSQTPSNKVTEKGKYVELRCDPISGHTALYWYRQSLGQGPEFLIYFQGTGAADDSGLPNDRFFAVRPEGSVSTLKIQRTERGDSAVYLCASSLAAGATDTQYFGPGTRLTVL.

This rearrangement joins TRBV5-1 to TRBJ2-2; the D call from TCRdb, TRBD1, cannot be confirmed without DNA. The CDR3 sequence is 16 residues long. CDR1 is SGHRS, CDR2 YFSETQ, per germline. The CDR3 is CASSLISRGNTGELFF.

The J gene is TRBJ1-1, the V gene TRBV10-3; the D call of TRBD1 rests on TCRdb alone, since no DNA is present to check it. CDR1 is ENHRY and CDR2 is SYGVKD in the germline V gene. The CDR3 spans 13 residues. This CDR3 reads CAIRGQPNTEAFF.

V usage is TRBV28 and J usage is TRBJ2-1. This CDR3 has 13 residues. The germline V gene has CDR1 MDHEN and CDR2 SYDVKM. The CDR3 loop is CASTAGGYNEQFF. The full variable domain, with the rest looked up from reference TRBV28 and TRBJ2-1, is DVKVTQSSRYLVKRTGEKVFLECVQDMDHENMFWYRQDPGLGLRLIYFSYDVKMKEKGDIPEGYSVSREKKERFSLILESASTNQTSMYLCASTAGGYNEQFFGPGTRLTVL.

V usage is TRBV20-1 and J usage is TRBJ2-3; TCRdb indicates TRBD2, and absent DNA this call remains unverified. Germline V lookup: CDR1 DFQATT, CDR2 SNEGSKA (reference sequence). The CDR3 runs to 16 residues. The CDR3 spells CSARDGREGLTDTQYF.

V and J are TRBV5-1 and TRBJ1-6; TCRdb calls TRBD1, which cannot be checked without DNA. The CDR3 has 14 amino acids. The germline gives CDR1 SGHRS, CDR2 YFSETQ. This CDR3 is CASSLAGQVSALHF.

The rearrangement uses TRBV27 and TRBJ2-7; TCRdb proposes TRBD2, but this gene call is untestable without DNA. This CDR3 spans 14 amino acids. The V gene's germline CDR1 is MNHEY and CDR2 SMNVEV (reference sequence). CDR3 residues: CASSTSAASYEQYF.